These T cell receptor beta chains were read from a single sample in a study of PD-1 blockade in classical Hodgkin lymphoma. Only in-frame clones appear in the TCRdb table, and some are missing; sequencing was by immunoSEQ multiplex PCR. The data contain approximately 90,000 clones, 83% of them seen just once; the ten biggest clones take up over 15%. Sequencing used peripheral blood mononuclear cells (PBMCs), obtained before the fourth cycle of nivolumab. The receptors shown here come from a human donor with classical Hodgkin lymphoma. Both conserved end residues are part of each CDR3. The order of the fields is clone size, J gene, D gene, V gene, CDR3 DNA, CDR3 protein. The D gene is left open where the match is weak. Clone sizes are given selectively: once, few, many, or a class where the clone is expanded.

clone_size: NA; j_call: TRBJ1-2; d_call: NA; v_call: TRBV5-6; cdr3_nt: TGTGCCAGCAGCTTGGCGGGAGGGACGGGGAAGGGCTACACCTTC; cdr3_aa: CASSLAGGTGKGYTF
clone_size: NA; j_call: TRBJ1-5; d_call: NA; v_call: TRBV7-8; cdr3_nt: TGTGCCAGCAGCTTAGCGGGGAGGATCAATCAGCCCCAGCATTTT; cdr3_aa: CASSLAGRINQPQHF
clone_size: NA; j_call: TRBJ2-2; d_call: NA; v_call: TRBV27; cdr3_nt: TGTGCCAGCAGTTTATTCGGGGGCGCGAACACCGGGGAGCTGTTTTTT; cdr3_aa: CASSLFGGANTGELFF
clone_size: NA; j_call: TRBJ2-7; d_call: NA; v_call: TRBV18; cdr3_nt: TGTGCCAGCTCACTTCCGGTTGGCAGGAGCTACGAGCAGTACTTC; cdr3_aa: CASSLPVGRSYEQYF
clone_size: NA; j_call: TRBJ1-3; d_call: NA; v_call: TRBV4-2; cdr3_nt: TGTGCCAGCAGCCATCCCCTGGGGGCAAACTCTGGAAACACCATATATTTT; cdr3_aa: CASSHPLGANSGNTIYF
clone_size: NA; j_call: TRBJ2-7; d_call: NA; v_call: TRBV7-9; cdr3_nt: TGTGCCAGCAGCTTGGGGAGCGCCAACTACGAGCAGTACTTC; cdr3_aa: CASSLGSANYEQYF
clone_size: NA; j_call: TRBJ1-2; d_call: TRBD1; v_call: TRBV7-9; cdr3_nt: TGTGCCAGCAGCTTATCGGGTCGGCAGGGGGCGGACGGCTACACCTTC; cdr3_aa: CASSLSGRQGADGYTF
clone_size: few; j_call: TRBJ2-5; d_call: NA; v_call: TRBV5-1; cdr3_nt: TGCGCCAGCAGGGCAGGGGGGCAGGAGACCCAGTACTTC; cdr3_aa: CASRAGGQETQYF
clone_size: NA; j_call: TRBJ1-1; d_call: TRBD1; v_call: TRBV5-6; cdr3_nt: TGTGCCAGCAGCGTGACAGGGGTTTATGCTGAAGCTTTCTTT; cdr3_aa: CASSVTGVYAEAFF
clone_size: NA; j_call: TRBJ2-1; d_call: NA; v_call: TRBV7-2; cdr3_nt: TGTGCCAGCACGTTCCAGCGATCAAACAATGAGCAGTTCTTC; cdr3_aa: CASTFQRSNNEQFF
clone_size: NA; j_call: TRBJ1-1; d_call: NA; v_call: TRBV7-9; cdr3_nt: TGTGCCAGCAGCTTAGATCAGGGGTCGAACACTGAAGCTTTCTTT; cdr3_aa: CASSLDQGSNTEAFF
clone_size: NA; j_call: TRBJ2-1; d_call: TRBD2; v_call: TRBV19; cdr3_nt: TGTGCCAGTAGTATAGGTCGGGGGGACGAGCAGTTCTTC; cdr3_aa: CASSIGRGDEQFF
clone_size: NA; j_call: TRBJ1-1; d_call: NA; v_call: TRBV13; cdr3_nt: TGTGCCAGCAGCTTAACCCTAGACAGCCCAAACACTGAAGCTTTCTTT; cdr3_aa: CASSLTLDSPNTEAFF
clone_size: NA; j_call: TRBJ1-1; d_call: TRBD1; v_call: TRBV25-1; cdr3_nt: TGTGCCAGCAGCCCGGGACAGGGCACTGAAGCTTTCTTT; cdr3_aa: CASSPGQGTEAFF
clone_size: NA; j_call: TRBJ1-1; d_call: NA; v_call: TRBV7-3; cdr3_nt: TGTGCCAGCAGCTCACTGGGACAGAACACTGAAGCTTTCTTT; cdr3_aa: CASSSLGQNTEAFF
clone_size: NA; j_call: TRBJ1-4; d_call: NA; v_call: TRBV10-3; cdr3_nt: TGTGCCATCAGTGAGTTCGGGTCGGCAACTAATGAAAAACTGTTTTTT; cdr3_aa: CAISEFGSATNEKLFF
clone_size: NA; j_call: TRBJ1-2; d_call: NA; v_call: TRBV6-1; cdr3_nt: TGTGCCAGCAGTGAAGGAGGGCAGCCCGCTAACTATGGCTACACCTTC; cdr3_aa: CASSEGGQPANYGYTF
clone_size: NA; j_call: TRBJ2-7; d_call: NA; v_call: TRBV10-3; cdr3_nt: TGTGCCATCAGTGACCCAAGGTGGGGGGCGGTGGAGCAGTACTTC; cdr3_aa: CAISDPRWGAVEQYF